This paragraph covers one T cell receptor (beta chain) sequence. These data come from a study of blood T cell repertoires in COVID-19. The data were produced by immunoSEQ multiplex PCR, yet TCRdb's version contains in-frame clones alone and is incomplete. The top ten hold 4.1% of the sample, which has around 250,000 clones, around 89% seen once. Donors in Cohort 3 counted as recovered after two negative PCRs, clearance, or symptom resolution. V lost 2 bases and J lost 0, with 11 bases in between. This CDR3 is built from 16 residues. Germline V gene data show CDR1 as SGHAT and CDR2 as FQDESV (reference sequence).

This TCR was sampled from a woman in her twenties or thirties who had recovered from COVID-19. Source material: PBMCs or T cells enriched from blood (not recorded which). The rearrangement uses TRBV11-1 and TRBJ2-1; a weak D match, TRBD2 (6 bases). This CDR3 reads CASSLRADYSYNEQFF. The CDR3 nucleotides read TGTGCCAGCAGCTTACGCGCGGACTACTCCTACAATGAGCAGTTCTTC.